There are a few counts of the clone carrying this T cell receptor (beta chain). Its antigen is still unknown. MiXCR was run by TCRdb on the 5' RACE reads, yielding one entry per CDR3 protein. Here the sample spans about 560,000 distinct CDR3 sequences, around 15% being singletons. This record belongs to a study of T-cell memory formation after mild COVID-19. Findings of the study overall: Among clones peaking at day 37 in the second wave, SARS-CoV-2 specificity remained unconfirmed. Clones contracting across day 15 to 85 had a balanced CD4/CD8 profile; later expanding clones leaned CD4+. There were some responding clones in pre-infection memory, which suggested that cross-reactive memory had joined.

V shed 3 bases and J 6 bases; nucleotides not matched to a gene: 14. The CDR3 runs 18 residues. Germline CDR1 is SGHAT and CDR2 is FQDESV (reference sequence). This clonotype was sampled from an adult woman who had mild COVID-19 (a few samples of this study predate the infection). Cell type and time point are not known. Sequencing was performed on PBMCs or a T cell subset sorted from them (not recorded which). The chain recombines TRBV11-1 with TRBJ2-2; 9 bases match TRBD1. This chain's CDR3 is CASSFPPGTGIRPGELFF. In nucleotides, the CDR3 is TGTGCCAGCAGCTTCCCTCCCGGGACAGGGATCCGACCCGGGGAGCTGTTTTTT.